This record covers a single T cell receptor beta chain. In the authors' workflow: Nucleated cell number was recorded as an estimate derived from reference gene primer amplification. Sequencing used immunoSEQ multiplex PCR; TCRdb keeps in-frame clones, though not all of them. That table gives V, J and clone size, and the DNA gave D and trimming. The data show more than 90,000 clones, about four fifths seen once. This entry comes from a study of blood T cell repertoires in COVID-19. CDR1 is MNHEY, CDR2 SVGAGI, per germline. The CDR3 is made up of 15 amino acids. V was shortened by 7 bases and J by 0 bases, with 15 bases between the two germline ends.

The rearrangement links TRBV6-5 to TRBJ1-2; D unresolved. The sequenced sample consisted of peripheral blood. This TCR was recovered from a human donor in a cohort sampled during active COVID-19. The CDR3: CASMSSGVANYGYTF. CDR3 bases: TGTGCCAGCATGTCAAGCGGGGTAGCTAACTATGGCTACACCTTC.